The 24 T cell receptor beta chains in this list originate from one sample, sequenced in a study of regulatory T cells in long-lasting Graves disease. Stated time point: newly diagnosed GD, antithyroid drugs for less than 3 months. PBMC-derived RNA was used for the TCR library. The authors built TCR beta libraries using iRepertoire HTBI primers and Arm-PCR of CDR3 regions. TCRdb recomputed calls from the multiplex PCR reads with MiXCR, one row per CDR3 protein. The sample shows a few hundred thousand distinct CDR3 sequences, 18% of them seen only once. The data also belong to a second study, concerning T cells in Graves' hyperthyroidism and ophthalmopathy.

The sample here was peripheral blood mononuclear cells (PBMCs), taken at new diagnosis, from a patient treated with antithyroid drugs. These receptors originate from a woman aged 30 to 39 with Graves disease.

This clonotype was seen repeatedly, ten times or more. The CDR3 coding sequence is TGTGCCAGCAGTTCGCTTACTGGAAACACCATATATTTT. Its translation is CASSSLTGNTIYF. This chain uses TRBV12-3 or TRBV12-4 with TRBJ1-3; no reliable D call. The CDR3 covers 13 residues. V lost 4 bases, J lost 2 bases, and 6 bases lay in between.

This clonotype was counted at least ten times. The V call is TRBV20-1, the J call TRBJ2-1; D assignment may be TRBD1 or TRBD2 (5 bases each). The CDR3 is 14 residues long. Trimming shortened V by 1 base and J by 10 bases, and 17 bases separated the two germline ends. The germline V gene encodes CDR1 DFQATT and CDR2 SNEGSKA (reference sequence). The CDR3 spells CSARVPGASGEQFF. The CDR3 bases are TGCAGTGCTAGAGTGCCCGGGGCTAGTGGGGAGCAGTTCTTC.

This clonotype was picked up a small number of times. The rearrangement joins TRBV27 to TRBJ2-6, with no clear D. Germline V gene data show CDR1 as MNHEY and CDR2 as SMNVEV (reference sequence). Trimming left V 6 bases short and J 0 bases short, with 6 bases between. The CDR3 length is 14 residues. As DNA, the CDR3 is TGTGCCAGCAGCGCCATCTCTGGGGCCAACGTCCTGACTTTC. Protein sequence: CASSAISGANVLTF.

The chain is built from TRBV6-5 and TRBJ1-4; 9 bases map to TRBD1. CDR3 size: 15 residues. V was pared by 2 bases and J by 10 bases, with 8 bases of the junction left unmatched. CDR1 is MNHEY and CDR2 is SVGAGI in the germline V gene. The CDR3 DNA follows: TGTGCCAGCAGTTACGACATGGGACAGGGCGGAAAACTGTTTTTT. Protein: CASSYDMGQGGKLFF.

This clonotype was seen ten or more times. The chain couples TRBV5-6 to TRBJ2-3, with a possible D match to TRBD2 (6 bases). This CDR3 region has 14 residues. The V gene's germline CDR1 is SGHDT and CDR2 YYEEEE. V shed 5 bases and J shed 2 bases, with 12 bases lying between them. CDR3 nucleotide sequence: TGTGCCAGCAGATACGGGACTTACACAGATACGCAGTATTTT. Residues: CASRYGTYTDTQYF.

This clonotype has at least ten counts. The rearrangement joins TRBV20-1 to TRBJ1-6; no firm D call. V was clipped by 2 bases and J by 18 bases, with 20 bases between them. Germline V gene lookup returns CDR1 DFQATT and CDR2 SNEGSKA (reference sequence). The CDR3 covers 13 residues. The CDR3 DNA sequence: TGCAGTGCTAGACCCTCCGGAAAGGGTAACTCCCACTTT. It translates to CSARPSGKGNSHF.

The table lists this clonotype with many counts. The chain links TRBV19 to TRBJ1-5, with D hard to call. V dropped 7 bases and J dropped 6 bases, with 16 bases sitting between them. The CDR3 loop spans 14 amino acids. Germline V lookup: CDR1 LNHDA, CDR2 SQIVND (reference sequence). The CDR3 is CASTSWAGPQPQHF. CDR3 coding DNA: TGTGCCAGTACATCTTGGGCAGGCCCTCAGCCCCAGCATTTT.

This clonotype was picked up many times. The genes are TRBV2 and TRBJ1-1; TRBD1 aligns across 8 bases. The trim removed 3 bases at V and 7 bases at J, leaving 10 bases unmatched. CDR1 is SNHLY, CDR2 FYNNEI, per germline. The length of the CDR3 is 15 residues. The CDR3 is CASSDLRQGSDEAFF. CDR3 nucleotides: TGTGCCAGCAGTGACCTGAGACAGGGGTCGGATGAAGCTTTCTTT.

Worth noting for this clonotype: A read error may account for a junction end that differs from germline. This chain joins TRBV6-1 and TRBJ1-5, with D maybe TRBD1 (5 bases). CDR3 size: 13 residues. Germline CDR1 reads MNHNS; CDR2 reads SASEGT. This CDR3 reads CAGSKGKRQPQHF. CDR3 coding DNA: TGTGCCGGCAGTAAGGGGAAGAGGCAGCCCCAGCATTTT.

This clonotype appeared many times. CDR3 loop: CASSPEGPQETQYF. As DNA, the CDR3 is TGTGCCAGCTCACCGGAGGGGCCCCAAGAGACCCAGTACTTC. The chain recombines TRBV18 with TRBJ2-5; weak D call: TRBD2 (6 bases). This CDR3 contains 14 residues. Trimming pared 3 bases from V and 1 base from J, leaving 9 bases between. Germline CDR1 KGHSH, CDR2 LQKENI.

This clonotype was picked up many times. The CDR3 loop reads CASSPGHWGKKETQYF. CDR3 coding DNA: TGTGCCAGCAGTCCCGGACACTGGGGGAAAAAAGAGACCCAGTACTTC. This sequence joins TRBV12-3 or TRBV12-4 and TRBJ2-5, with D possibly being TRBD1 or TRBD2 (5 bases each). The CDR3 has 16 amino acids. V was clipped by 5 bases and J by 3 bases, with 19 bases between them.

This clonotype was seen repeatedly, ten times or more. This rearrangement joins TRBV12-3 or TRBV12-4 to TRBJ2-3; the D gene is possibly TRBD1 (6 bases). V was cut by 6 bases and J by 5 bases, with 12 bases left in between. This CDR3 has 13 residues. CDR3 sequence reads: CASSPQGRDTQYF. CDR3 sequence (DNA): TGTGCCAGCAGCCCCCAGGGGAGAGATACGCAGTATTTT.

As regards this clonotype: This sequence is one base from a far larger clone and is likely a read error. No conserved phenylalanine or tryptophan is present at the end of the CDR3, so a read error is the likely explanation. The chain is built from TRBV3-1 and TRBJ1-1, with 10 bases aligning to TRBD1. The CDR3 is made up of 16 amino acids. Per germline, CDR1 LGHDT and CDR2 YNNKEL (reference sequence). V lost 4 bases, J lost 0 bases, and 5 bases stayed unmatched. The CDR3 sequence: CASSLEDRGMNTEAFS. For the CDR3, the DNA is TGTGCCAGCAGCCTAGAGGACAGGGGGATGAACACTGAAGCTTTCTCT.

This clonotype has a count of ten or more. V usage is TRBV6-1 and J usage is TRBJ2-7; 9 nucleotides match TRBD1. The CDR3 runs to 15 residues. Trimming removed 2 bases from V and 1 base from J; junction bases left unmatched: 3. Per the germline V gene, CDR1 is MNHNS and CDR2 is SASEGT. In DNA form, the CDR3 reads TGTGCCAGCAGTGAAAGGGACAGGGTTTCCTACGAGCAGTACTTC. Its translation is CASSERDRVSYEQYF.

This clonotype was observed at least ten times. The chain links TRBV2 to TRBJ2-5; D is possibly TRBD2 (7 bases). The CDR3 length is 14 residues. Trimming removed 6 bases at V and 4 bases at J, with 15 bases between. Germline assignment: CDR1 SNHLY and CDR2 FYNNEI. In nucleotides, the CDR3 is TGTGCCAGCAGCGTCGGGGGGCCCGCAGAGACCCAGTACTTC. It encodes CASSVGGPAETQYF.

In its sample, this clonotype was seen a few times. CDR3 loop: CASSTDRLVTEAFF. The CDR3 DNA sequence: TGTGCCAGTAGTACGGACAGGCTGGTCACTGAAGCTTTCTTT. The chain links TRBV19 to TRBJ1-1; 7 bases are shared with TRBD1. The CDR3 has 14 amino acids. Unmatched junction bases numbered 6, after V lost 4 bases and J lost 4 bases. Germline values: CDR1 LNHDA, CDR2 SQIVND (reference sequence).

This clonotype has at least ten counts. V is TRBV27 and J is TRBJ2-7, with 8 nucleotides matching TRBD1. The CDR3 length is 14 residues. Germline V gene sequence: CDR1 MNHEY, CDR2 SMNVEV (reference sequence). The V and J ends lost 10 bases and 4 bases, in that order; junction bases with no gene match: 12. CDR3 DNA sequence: TGTGCCATTTCGGTGGCAGGGGGCTCGTACGAGCAGTACTTC. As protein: CAISVAGGSYEQYF.

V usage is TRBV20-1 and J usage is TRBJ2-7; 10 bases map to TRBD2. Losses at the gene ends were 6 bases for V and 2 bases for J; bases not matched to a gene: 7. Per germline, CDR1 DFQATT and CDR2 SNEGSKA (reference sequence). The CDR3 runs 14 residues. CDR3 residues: CSAPERGGPYEQYF. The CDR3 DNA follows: TGCAGTGCCCCTGAGCGGGGGGGTCCCTACGAGCAGTACTTC.

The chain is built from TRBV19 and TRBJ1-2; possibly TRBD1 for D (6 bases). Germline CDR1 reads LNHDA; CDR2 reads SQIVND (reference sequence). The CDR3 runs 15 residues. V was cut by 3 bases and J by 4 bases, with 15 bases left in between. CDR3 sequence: CASSIRGPEVYGYTF. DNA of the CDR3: TGTGCCAGTAGTATCCGGGGGCCTGAAGTCTATGGCTACACCTTC. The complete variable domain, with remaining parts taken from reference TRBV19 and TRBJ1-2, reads DGGITQSPKYLFRKEGQNVTLSCEQNLNHDAMYWYRQDPGQGLRLIYYSQIVNDFQKGDIAEGYSVSREKKESFPLTVTSAQKNPTAFYLCASSIRGPEVYGYTFGSGTRLTVV.

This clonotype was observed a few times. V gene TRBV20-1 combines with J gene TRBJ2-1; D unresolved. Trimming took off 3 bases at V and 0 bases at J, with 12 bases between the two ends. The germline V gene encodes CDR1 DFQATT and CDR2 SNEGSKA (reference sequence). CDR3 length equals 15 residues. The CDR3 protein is CSASPRYTSYNEQFF. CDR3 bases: TGCAGTGCTAGCCCTCGATATACCTCCTACAATGAGCAGTTCTTC.

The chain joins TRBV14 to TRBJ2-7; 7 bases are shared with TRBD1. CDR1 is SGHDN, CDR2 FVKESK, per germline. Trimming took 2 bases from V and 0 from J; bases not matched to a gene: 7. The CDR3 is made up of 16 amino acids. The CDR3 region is CASSQSGTAISYEQYF. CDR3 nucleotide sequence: TGTGCCAGCAGCCAATCCGGGACAGCAATCTCCTACGAGCAGTACTTC.

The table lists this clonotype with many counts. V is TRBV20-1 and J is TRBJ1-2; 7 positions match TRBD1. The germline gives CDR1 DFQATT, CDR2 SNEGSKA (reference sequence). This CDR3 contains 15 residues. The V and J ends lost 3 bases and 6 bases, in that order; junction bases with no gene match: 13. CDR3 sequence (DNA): TGCAGTGCTAGGCCCGGGGGAGGGGGCGCCCATGGCTACACCTTC. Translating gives CSARPGGGGAHGYTF.

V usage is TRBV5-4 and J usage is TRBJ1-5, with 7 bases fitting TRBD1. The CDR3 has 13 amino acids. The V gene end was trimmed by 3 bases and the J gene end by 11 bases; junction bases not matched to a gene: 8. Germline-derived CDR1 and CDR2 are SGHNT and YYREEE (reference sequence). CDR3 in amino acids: CASSWAPTGTQHF. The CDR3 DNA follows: TGTGCCAGCAGCTGGGCCCCGACAGGGACCCAGCATTTT.

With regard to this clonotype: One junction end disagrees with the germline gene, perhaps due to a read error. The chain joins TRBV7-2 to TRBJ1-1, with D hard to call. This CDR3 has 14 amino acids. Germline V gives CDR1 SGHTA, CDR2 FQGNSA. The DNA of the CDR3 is TGTGCCAGCAGCTCTTGGGGAGGAGCCACTAAAGCTTTCTTT. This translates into CASSSWGGATKAFF.